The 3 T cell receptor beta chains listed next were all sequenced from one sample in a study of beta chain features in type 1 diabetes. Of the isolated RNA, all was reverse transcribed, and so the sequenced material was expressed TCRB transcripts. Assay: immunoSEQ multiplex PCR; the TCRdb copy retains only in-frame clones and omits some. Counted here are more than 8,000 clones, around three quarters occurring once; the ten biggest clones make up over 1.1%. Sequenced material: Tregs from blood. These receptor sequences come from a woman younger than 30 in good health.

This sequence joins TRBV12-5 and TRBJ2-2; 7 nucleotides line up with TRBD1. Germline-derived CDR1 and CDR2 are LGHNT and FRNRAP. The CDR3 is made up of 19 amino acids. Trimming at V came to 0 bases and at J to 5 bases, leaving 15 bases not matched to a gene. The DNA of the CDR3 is TGTGCTAGTGGTTTGGTACCCCCACCGACAGGGTATGGAACCGGGGAGCTGTTTTTT. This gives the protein CASGLVPPPTGYGTGELFF.

CDR3 sequence reads: CASSEGVWQPQHF. The CDR3, as DNA: TGTGCCAGCTCTGAGGGGGTTTGGCAGCCCCAGCATTTT. The V call is TRBV19, the J call TRBJ1-5; D possibly corresponds to TRBD1 (6 bases). V was clipped by 9 bases and J by 7 bases, with 16 bases between them. CDR1 and CDR2 from the germline V gene are LNHDA and SQIVND (reference sequence). The CDR3 extends over 13 amino acids.

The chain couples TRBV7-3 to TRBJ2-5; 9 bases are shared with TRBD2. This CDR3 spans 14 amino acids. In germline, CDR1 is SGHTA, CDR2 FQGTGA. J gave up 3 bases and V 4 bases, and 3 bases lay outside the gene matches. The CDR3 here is CASSWRGGEETQYF. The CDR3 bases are TGTGCCAGCAGCTGGCGGGGGGGGGAAGAGACCCAGTACTTC. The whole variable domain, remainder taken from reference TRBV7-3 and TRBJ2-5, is GAGVSQTPSNKVTEKGKYVELRCDPISGHTALYWYRQSLGQGPEFLIYFQGTGAADDSGLPNDRFFAVRPEGSVSTLKIQRTERGDSAVYLCASSWRGGEETQYFGPGTRLLVL.